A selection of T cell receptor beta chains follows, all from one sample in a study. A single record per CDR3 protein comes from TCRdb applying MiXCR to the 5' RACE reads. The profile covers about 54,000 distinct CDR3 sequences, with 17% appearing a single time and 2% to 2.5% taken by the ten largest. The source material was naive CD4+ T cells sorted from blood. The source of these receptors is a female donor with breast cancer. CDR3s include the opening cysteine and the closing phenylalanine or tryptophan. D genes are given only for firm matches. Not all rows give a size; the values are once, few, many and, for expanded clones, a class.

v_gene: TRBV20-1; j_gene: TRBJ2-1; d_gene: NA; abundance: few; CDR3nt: TGCAGTGCTACCCCCGACAGTTTCTCCTACAATGAGCAGTTCTTC; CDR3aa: CSATPDSFSYNEQFF
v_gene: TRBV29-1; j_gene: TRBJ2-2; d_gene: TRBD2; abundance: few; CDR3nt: TGCAGCGTAACTATAGCGGGAGGGAGTACCGGGGAGCTGTTTTTT; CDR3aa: CSVTIAGGSTGELFF
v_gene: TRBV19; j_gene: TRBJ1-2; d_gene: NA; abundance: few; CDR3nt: TGTGCCAGTAGTATGGCGGTCGGGGGAGCATATGGCTACACCTTC; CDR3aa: CASSMAVGGAYGYTF
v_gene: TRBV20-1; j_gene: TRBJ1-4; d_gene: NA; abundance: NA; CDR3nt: TGCAGTGCTAGAGATCGTGTTTATGGCAGACCCTCAACTAATGAAAAACTGTTTTTT; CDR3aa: CSARDRVYGRPSTNEKLFF
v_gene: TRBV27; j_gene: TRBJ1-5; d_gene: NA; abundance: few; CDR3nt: TGTGCCAGCAGATACGGGGGAGATCGCAATCAGCCCCAGCATTTT; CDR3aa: CASRYGGDRNQPQHF
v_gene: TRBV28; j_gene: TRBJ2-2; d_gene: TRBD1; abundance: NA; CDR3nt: TGTGCCAGCAGTGGCAGGGGGATGAACGGGGAGCTGTTTTTT; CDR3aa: CASSGRGMNGELFF
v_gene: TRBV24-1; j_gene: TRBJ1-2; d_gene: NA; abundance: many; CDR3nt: TGTGCCACCAGTGACCCACAGGGTTGGTATGGCTACACCTTC; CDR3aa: CATSDPQGWYGYTF
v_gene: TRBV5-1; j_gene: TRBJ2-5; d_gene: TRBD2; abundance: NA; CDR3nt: TGCGCCAGCAGCTTGGCCCCTAGCGGGAACCAAGAGACCCAGTACTTC; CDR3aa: CASSLAPSGNQETQYF
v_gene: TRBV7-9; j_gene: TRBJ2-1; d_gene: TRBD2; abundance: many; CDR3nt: TGTGCCAGCAGCCTGGGACTAAACAATGAGCAGTTCTTC; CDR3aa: CASSLGLNNEQFF
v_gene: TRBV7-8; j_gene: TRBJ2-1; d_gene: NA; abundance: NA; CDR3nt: TGTGCCAGCAGCTTAATCTCCGGGATAAGGTACAATGAGCAGTTCTTC; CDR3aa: CASSLISGIRYNEQFF
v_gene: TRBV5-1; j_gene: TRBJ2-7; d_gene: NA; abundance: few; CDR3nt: TGCGCCAGCAGCCCCCGGCCAGACCCCTACGAGCAGTACTTC; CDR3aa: CASSPRPDPYEQYF
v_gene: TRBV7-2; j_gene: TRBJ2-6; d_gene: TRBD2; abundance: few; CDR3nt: TGTGCCAGCACCCTGCGGGGGGGACTCCGCTCTGGGGCCAACGTCCTGACTTTC; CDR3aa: CASTLRGGLRSGANVLTF
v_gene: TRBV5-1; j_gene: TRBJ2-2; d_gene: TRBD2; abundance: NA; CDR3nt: TGCGCCAGCAGCGCGGACAGCGGGAGGGGCGGGGAGCTGTTTTTT; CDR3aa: CASSADSGRGGELFF
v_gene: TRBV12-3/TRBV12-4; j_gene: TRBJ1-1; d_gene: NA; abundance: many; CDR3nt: TGTGCCAGCAGTTCGTCCCCGGGAGACACTGAAGCTTTCTTT; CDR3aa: CASSSSPGDTEAFF
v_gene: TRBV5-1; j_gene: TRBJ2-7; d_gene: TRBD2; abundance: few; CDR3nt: TGCGCCAGCAGCCTTGCGACTAGCGGGAGGGGATACGAGCAGTACTTC; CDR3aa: CASSLATSGRGYEQYF
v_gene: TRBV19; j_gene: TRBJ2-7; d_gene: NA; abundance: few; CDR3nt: TGTGCCAGTAGCAAGCAAGCATTCGGTTACGAGCAGTACTTC; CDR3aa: CASSKQAFGYEQYF
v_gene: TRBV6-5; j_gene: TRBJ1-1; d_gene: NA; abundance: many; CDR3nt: TGTGCCAGCAGTTCTACGGGACGGTTCACTGAAGCTTTCTTT; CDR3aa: CASSSTGRFTEAFF
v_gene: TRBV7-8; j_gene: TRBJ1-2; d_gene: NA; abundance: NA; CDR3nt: TGTGCCAGCAGACACGAATTGTCTTGGGGCGAATATGGCTACACCTTC; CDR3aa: CASRHELSWGEYGYTF
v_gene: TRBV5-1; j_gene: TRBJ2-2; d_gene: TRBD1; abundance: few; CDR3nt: TGCGCCAGCAGCCAAACGACAGGGGTAAACACCGGGGAGCTGTTTTTT; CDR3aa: CASSQTTGVNTGELFF
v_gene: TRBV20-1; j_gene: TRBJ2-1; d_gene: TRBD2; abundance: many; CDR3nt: TGCAGTAGCGGGATAAACAATGAGCAGTTCTTC; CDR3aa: CSSGINNEQFF
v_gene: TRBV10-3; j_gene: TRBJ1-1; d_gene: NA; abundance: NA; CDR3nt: TGTGCCATCAGTGCGGCTGGTTTGGAGACTGAAGCTTTCTTT; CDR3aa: CAISAAGLETEAFF
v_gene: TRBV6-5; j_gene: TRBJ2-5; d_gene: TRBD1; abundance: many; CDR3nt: TGTGCCAGCAGTTACTCAAGGGTTCCGGGACAGGGGTATTTC; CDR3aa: CASSYSRVPGQGYF
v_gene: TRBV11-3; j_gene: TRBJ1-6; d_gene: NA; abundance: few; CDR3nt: TGTGCCAGCAGCTTAGGCCCCCCCCTATCACCCCTCCACTTT; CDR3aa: CASSLGPPLSPLHF
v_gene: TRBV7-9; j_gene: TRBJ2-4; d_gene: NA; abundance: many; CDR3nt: TGTGCCAGCAGCTTAGACGGGGGAGGCGGAAACATTCAGTACTTC; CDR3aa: CASSLDGGGGNIQYF
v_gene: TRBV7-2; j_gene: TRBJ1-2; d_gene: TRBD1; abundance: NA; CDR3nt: TGTGCCAGCAGCTTGGGGGGGAGGACAGGGGACGGCTACACCTTC; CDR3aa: CASSLGGRTGDGYTF
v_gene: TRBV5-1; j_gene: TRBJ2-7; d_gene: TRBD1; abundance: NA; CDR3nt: TGCGCCAGCCGGTGGGACAGGGGCTCCTACGAGCAGTACTTC; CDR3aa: CASRWDRGSYEQYF
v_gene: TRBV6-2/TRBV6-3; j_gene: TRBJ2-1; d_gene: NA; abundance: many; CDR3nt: TGTGCCAGCAGCCCCCGCAGGGGACAGCGGGGGCCCCCTACTCACAATGAGCAGTTCTTC; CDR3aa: CASSPRRGQRGPPTHNEQFF
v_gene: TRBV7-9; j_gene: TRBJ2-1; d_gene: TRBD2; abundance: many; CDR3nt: TGTGCCAGCAGCTTAGGGACTAGCGGGGACAATGAGCAGTTCTTC; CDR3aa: CASSLGTSGDNEQFF
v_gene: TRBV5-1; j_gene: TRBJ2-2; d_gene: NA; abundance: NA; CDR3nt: TGCGCCAGCAGCTCGCCTGCAGGGGCGACCGGGGAGCTGTTTTTT; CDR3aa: CASSSPAGATGELFF
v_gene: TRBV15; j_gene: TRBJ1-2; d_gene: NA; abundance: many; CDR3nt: TGTGCCACCAGCAGAGACAGGGGTTACTACACCTTC; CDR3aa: CATSRDRGYYTF
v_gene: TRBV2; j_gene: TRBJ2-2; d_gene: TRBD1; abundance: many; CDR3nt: TGTGCCAGCAGTGTCGGACAGGGCAACACCGGGGAGCTGTTTTTT; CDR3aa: CASSVGQGNTGELFF
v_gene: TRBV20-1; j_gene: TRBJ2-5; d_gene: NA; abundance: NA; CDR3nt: TGCAATGCTAGTTTCGCGGCCCAACAGACCCAGTACTTC; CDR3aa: CNASFAAQQTQYF
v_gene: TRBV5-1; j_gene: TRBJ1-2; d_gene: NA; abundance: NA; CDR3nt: TGCGCCAGCAGCTTTGGAGAAGGGTCCTATGGCTACACCTTC; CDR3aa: CASSFGEGSYGYTF
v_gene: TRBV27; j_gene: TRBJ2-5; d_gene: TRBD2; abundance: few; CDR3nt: TGTGCCAGCAGTCCCGCGGGCGGGAGGAAAGAGACCCAGTACTTC; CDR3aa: CASSPAGGRKETQYF
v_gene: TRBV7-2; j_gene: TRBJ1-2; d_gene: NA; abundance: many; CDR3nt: TGTGCCAGCAGCTCCCACCCTAACTATGGCTACACCTTC; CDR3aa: CASSSHPNYGYTF
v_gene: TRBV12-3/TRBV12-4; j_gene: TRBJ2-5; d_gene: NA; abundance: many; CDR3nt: TGTGCCAGCAGTTTAGGAAGAAGGGAGACCCAGTACTTC; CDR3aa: CASSLGRRETQYF